This T cell receptor (beta chain) came from a study of cytomegalovirus exposure and HLA in healthy donors. 13 Jbeta primers and 60 Vbeta primers were used for the PCR. Assay used: immunoSEQ multiplex PCR; TCRdb lists only in-frame clones, some missing. Of about 160,000 clones in the sample, roughly four fifths were seen once. This TCR derives from a female donor in good health and CMV-seronegative. Sequenced: PBMCs.

CDR3 loop: CASSLTGGLVGYTF. The CDR3 nucleotides read TGTGCCAGCAGCCTGACAGGGGGCCTGGTGGGCTACACCTTC. The chain recombines TRBV9 with TRBJ1-2, with 10 bases matching TRBD1. The V segment lost 4 bases and the J segment 8 bases; nucleotides outside the gene matches: 8. Germline V gene lookup returns CDR1 SGDLS and CDR2 YYNGEE. The CDR3 extends over 14 amino acids.